This T cell receptor (beta chain) originates from a study of OX40 agonist ivuxolimab in advanced cancers. Libraries were prepared by immunoSEQ multiplex PCR; TCRdb keeps only in-frame clonotypes and omits some of them. The profile shows tens of thousands of clones, 75% to 90% of them singletons. In germline, CDR1 is MNHEY, CDR2 SVGAGI. V was trimmed by 2 bases and J by 3 bases, leaving 13 bases between them. The CDR3 totals 15 residues. To note about this clone: The antigen remains unidentified.

Study findings and constraints: Patients who responded partially at 0.1-3.0 mg/kg showed clonal expansion ranking among the lowest. What antigens the expanded peripheral T cells recognized was never established.

The starting material was CD4+ or CD8+ T cells sorted from blood, obtained in a trial of the OX40 agonist ivuxolimab. This TCR derives from an adult with an advanced solid tumor such as melanoma, head and neck, liver or kidney cancer. This chain joins TRBV6-5 and TRBJ1-2; TRBD1 is a possible D gene (6 bases). DNA of the CDR3: TGTGCCAGCAGTTACGGGAGACAGGAGGACTATGGCTACACCTTC. This encodes CASSYGRQEDYGYTF.